This T cell receptor beta chain was obtained from a study of blood T cell repertoires in COVID-19 (dated by TCRdb to about 2020). Looking at the study overall: Samples from collaborators originated in the United States, Italy and Spain and spanned both the acute and convalescent phases of COVID-19. The material from the prospective study consisted of cDNA or gDNA derived from T cells, B-cell-depleted T cells, or PBMCs. The dataset comprised deeply sampled blood TCRbeta repertoires from subjects exposed to, actively infected with, or recovered from COVID-19. A de-identified subject ID, COVID-19 status, age in years and sex were almost always included in the sample metadata. Where available, HLA class I and class II types were taken from metadata supplied by the sample provider and were not determined by assay-based typing. The repertoires were released in a freely available public database intended as a resource for research on the immune response to SARS-CoV-2. The samples were drawn from the first 160 participants of the ongoing ImmuneRACE study and from 1,254 subjects provided by 6 global collaborators. The paper as a whole reports these results and caveats: How much clinical and demographic metadata was included differed by source and by participant, and the metadata was provided uncurated.

TCRbeta CDR3 regions were amplified from genomic DNA by means of the immunoSEQ Assay, a bias-controlled multiplex PCR. Per the authors' processing: The number of nucleated cells in each sample was estimated from the amplification of reference gene primers within the assay. Sequence reads were collapsed and filtered to measure the absolute abundance of every unique TCRbeta CDR3 rearrangement. For each sample, productive Simpson clonality was calculated by taking the square root of Simpson's diversity index across productive rearrangements. Sourced from immuneACCESS, this table was stored by TCRdb with only in-frame sequences that have V and J called. A share of the clones is absent; for the studies checked, an unresolved V gene accounts for under half, and the remainder has no known explanation. For V, J and clone size, that table is used; D and trimming come from the DNA. The sample table lists hundreds of thousands of clones, 87% of them with a count of one. The leading ten clones occupy under 2% of the sample.

Via the germline V gene, CDR1 is KGHDR and CDR2 SFDVKD. The CDR3 numbers 12 residues from cysteine through phenylalanine. Only the CDR3 portion is preserved as DNA: 36 bases, with reading frame beginning at the first base. The junction carries 10 bases between V and J, which are trimmed by 3 bases and 9 bases respectively. Participants in the prospective study were enrolled through a virtual design, were aged roughly 18 to 95 years, and lived in 20 to 30 United States geographic areas. In the prospective study, cohorts were assigned on the basis of participant-reported clinical history obtained from a screening survey and a study questionnaire. In the prospective study, whole blood, serum and a nasopharyngeal or oropharyngeal swab were collected from each participant by mobile phlebotomists. Over an approximately 2-month period, participants in the prospective study had the option of providing additional blood draws and questionnaires. Before DNA extraction, blood samples from the prospective study were shipped at room temperature or frozen.

Of note for this clone: There is no known antigen for this receptor. Base qualities are not recorded, but no much larger clone differs from it by a single base.

The TCR sequence derives from a woman younger than 35 with acute COVID-19. Here the chain combines TRBV24-1 and TRBJ1-2; the D gene is unclear. The sequenced sample was PBMCs or T cells enriched from blood (not recorded which). The DNA reads TGTGCCACCAGTGATGCCAGTCTGAGCTACACCTTC. Translated, it gives CATSDASLSYTF.